The present TCR beta chain was sequenced within a study of OX40 agonist ivuxolimab in advanced cancers. Across the whole study: Participants averaged approximately 60 years of age (range 23 to 79) and were 82.7% male. Under the entry rules, prior anti-PD-1, anti-PD-L1 or anti-CTLA-4 therapy was allowed, and approximately 36% had some.

Produced via immunoSEQ multiplex PCR; TCRdb's table is partial and in-frame only. Altogether more than 65,000 clones are present, roughly three quarters being singletons, with the ten largest covering approximately 5%. The CDR3 sequence is 18 residues long. Trimming pared 3 bases from V and 1 base from J, leaving 21 bases between. Per the germline V gene, CDR1 is MGHRA and CDR2 is YSYEKL. This sample comprised CD4+ or CD8+ T cells sorted from blood, obtained in a trial of the OX40 agonist ivuxolimab. The J gene is TRBJ1-1, the V gene TRBV4-1; D unclear. The receptor's source is an adult with an advanced solid tumor such as melanoma, head and neck, liver or kidney cancer. CDR3 DNA sequence: TGCGCCAGCAGCCAGTTGGATCTGGGTTTTAAACGGAACACTGAAGCTTTCTTT. This translates into CASSQLDLGFKRNTEAFF.